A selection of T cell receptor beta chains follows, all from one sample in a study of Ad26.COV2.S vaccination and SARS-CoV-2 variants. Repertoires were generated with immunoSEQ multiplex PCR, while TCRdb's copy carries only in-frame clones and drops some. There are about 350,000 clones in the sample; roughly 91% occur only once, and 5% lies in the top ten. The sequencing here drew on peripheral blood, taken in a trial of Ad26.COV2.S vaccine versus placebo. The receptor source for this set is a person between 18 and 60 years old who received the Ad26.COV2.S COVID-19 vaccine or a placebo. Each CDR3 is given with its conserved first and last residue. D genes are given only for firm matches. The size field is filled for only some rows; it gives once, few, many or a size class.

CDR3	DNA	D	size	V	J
CASSQRLAAYTGELFF	TGTGCCAGCAGTCAGCGACTAGCGGCCTACACCGGGGAGCTGTTTTTT	TRBD2	-	TRBV7-8	TRBJ2-2
CASSLGQPLGTEAFF	TGTGCCAGCTCGCTTGGGCAGCCATTAGGGACTGAAGCTTTCTTT	-	-	TRBV2	TRBJ1-1
CASSLDQSTGPLHF	TGTGCCAGCAGCTTAGACCAATCGACAGGGCCCCTCCACTTT	TRBD1	few	TRBV7-2	TRBJ1-6
CASSERTAYTEAFF	TGTGCCAGCAGTGAAAGGACAGCTTACACTGAAGCTTTCTTT	-	-	TRBV2	TRBJ1-1
CATSERGVTGVRDEQYF	TGTGCCACCAGCGAGCGGGGGGTTACAGGGGTTCGTGACGAGCAGTACTTC	TRBD2	-	TRBV15	TRBJ2-7
CASSLVARGDEQYF	TGCGCCAGCAGCTTGGTGGCCAGGGGAGACGAGCAGTACTTC	-	-	TRBV5-1	TRBJ2-7
CASSDSSQGKETQYF	TGTGCCAGCAGTGATAGTTCACAGGGGAAAGAGACCCAGTACTTC	TRBD1	-	TRBV25-1	TRBJ2-5
CASSVEGLAGDEQYF	TGTGCCAGCAGCGTAGAGGGCCTAGCGGGAGACGAGCAGTACTTC	TRBD2	once	TRBV9	TRBJ2-7
CASSARTGRGQPQHF	TGTGCCAGTAGTGCCCGGACAGGGAGAGGTCAGCCCCAGCATTTT	TRBD1	-	TRBV19	TRBJ1-5
CASSSMWGGQGVSYNEQFF	TGTGCCAGCAGCTCTATGTGGGGTGGTCAGGGGGTTAGCTACAATGAGCAGTTCTTC	TRBD1	-	TRBV7-6	TRBJ2-1
CASSHLGTGKRQPQHF	TGTGCCAGCAGTCACCTCGGGACAGGTAAAAGGCAGCCCCAGCATTTT	TRBD1	-	TRBV28	TRBJ1-5
CAISESNRVYVGYTF	TGTGCCATCAGTGAGTCGAATAGGGTTTATGTTGGCTACACCTTC	-	-	TRBV10-3	TRBJ1-2
CASSFGATYGYTF	TGTGCCAGCAGCTTCGGCGCAACCTATGGCTACACCTTC	-	-	TRBV5-6	TRBJ1-2
CASDRDREDTQYF	TGTGCCAGCGACAGGGACAGGGAAGATACGCAGTATTTT	TRBD1	-	TRBV6-5	TRBJ2-3
CASSQGVGGYAMMEQYF	TGTGCCAGCAGCCAAGGGGTGGGGGGCTACGCAATGATGGAGCAGTACTTC	-	-	TRBV4-2	TRBJ2-7
CSVEQGAAGELFF	TGCAGCGTTGAACAGGGCGCAGCCGGGGAGCTGTTTTTT	-	-	TRBV29-1	TRBJ2-2
CSVVSGALMNTEAFF	TGCAGCGTTGTGTCGGGGGCACTCATGAACACTGAAGCTTTCTTT	-	-	TRBV29-1	TRBJ1-1
CASSLLGTSFNQPQHF	TGTGCCAGCAGTTTATTGGGGACATCGTTCAATCAGCCCCAGCATTTT	-	-	TRBV28	TRBJ1-5
CASSQDPSGSLTDTQYF	TGCGCCAGCAGCCAAGATCCCAGCGGGAGCTTAACAGATACGCAGTATTTT	TRBD2	-	TRBV4-1	TRBJ2-3
CASSLDGYEQYF	TGTGCCAGCAGCCTTGACGGCTACGAGCAGTACTTC	-	-	TRBV5-4	TRBJ2-7
CASSSGQTYGYTF	TGTGCCAGCAGTTCGGGACAGACCTATGGCTACACCTTC	TRBD1	-	TRBV28	TRBJ1-2
CASSLKNTGELFF	TGTGCCAGCAGCTTAAAGAACACCGGGGAGCTGTTTTTT	-	-	TRBV7-8	TRBJ2-2
CASSLQPQGTGELFF	TGTGCCAGCAGCTTACAACCACAGGGAACCGGGGAGCTGTTTTTT	-	few	TRBV7-3	TRBJ2-2
CASSTSADSLGYTF	TGTGCCAGCAGCACTAGTGCGGACAGTCTGGGCTACACCTTC	-	-	TRBV7-2	TRBJ1-2
CASSWGGMNNQPQHF	TGTGCCAGTAGCTGGGGGGGGATGAACAATCAGCCCCAGCATTTT	-	-	TRBV19	TRBJ1-5